The 18 T cell receptor beta chains below were found in one sample sequenced in a study of monozygotic twins with inflammatory bowel disease. Using the 5' RACE reads, TCRdb records one entry per CDR3 protein without DNA. In all, the sample yields 110,000 to 150,000 distinct CDR3 sequences. The specimen was blood. These receptors all stem from a human donor with ulcerative colitis or Crohn's disease, or a healthy co-twin of an affected twin (not recorded which).

J is TRBJ2-7 and V is TRBV5-1; TCRdb picks TRBD2, but there is no DNA to check that call. In germline, CDR1 is SGHRS, CDR2 YFSETQ. The CDR3 contains 13 residues. This CDR3 is CASSRDSKYEQYF.

This chain uses TRBV20-1 with TRBJ2-7; TCRdb reports TRBD2, a call that lacks DNA to check it against. Germline CDR1 is DFQATT and CDR2 is SNEGSKA (reference sequence). This CDR3 has 17 residues. The CDR3 spells CSPRGGKRAGGVYEQYF.

V gene TRBV12-5 combines with J gene TRBJ1-2. There are 14 residues in the CDR3. Germline lookup yields CDR1 LGHNT and CDR2 FRNRAP. The CDR3 here is CASGWGEGDYGYTF.

J is TRBJ2-2 and V is TRBV28; the D gene TCRdb calls, TRBD2, cannot be checked with no DNA. Germline V gene data show CDR1 as MDHEN and CDR2 as SYDVKM. The CDR3 is made up of 15 amino acids. CDR3 amino acids: CASSLSLEGSGELFF.

The rearrangement links TRBV20-1 to TRBJ2-3; TCRdb's assignment of TRBD1 cannot be checked, as there is no DNA. This CDR3 contains 13 residues. Germline V lookup: CDR1 DFQATT, CDR2 SNEGSKA (reference sequence). The CDR3 reads CSARGSSTDTQYF.

V is TRBV24-1 and J is TRBJ2-2; checking the TCRdb D call of TRBD1 is not possible without DNA. The CDR3 loop spans 18 amino acids. Germline lookup yields CDR1 KGHDR and CDR2 SFDVKD. This chain's CDR3 is CATSDFPWDRENTGELFF.

This chain connects TRBV5-4 to TRBJ2-3; as DNA is missing, the TRBD1 call by TCRdb cannot be tested. CDR3 length equals 14 residues. Per the germline V gene, CDR1 is SGHNT and CDR2 is YYREEE (reference sequence). The CDR3 sequence: CASSSGQITDTQYF. Looking up the rest from reference TRBV5-4 and TRBJ2-3 gives the full variable domain: ETGVTQSPTHLIKTRGQQVTLRCSSQSGHNTVSWYQQALGQGPQFIFQYYREEENGRGNFPPRFSGLQFPNYSSELNVNALELDDSALYLCASSSGQITDTQYFGPGTRLTVL.

The CDR3 loop is CSARVQGSGYTF. The chain carries TRBV20-1 and TRBJ1-2; TCRdb reports TRBD1, a call that lacks DNA to check it against. Germline V CDR1 and CDR2: DFQATT, SNEGSKA (reference sequence). The CDR3 is 12 residues long.

The chain joins TRBV7-2 to TRBJ2-7; TCRdb outputs TRBD1, but without DNA this stays unchecked. This CDR3 comprises 14 residues. Germline V CDR1 and CDR2: SGHTA, FQGNSA. This CDR3 is CASSSTGGSYEQYF. Filled out from reference TRBV7-2 and TRBJ2-7, the complete variable domain reads GAGVSQSPSNKVTEKGKDVELRCDPISGHTALYWYRQSLGQGLEFLIYFQGNSAPDKSGLPSDRFSAERTGGSVSTLTIQRTQQEDSAVYLCASSSTGGSYEQYFGPGTRLTVT.

The genes are TRBV18 and TRBJ1-1. The length of the CDR3 is 14 residues. Germline assignment: CDR1 KGHSH and CDR2 LQKENI. CDR3 loop: CASSPRQKNTEAFF.

The rearrangement joins TRBV28 to TRBJ2-1. Germline values: CDR1 MDHEN, CDR2 SYDVKM. The CDR3 totals 15 residues. This chain's CDR3 is CASSLFGATNNEQFF. The variable domain in full, completed from reference TRBV28 and TRBJ2-1, reads DVKVTQSSRYLVKRTGEKVFLECVQDMDHENMFWYRQDPGLGLRLIYFSYDVKMKEKGDIPEGYSVSREKKERFSLILESASTNQTSMYLCASSLFGATNNEQFFGPGTRLTVL.

The chain links TRBV27 to TRBJ1-5; TCRdb's D call, TRBD1, is unchecked because there is no DNA. The CDR3 extends over 13 amino acids. Germline CDR1 MNHEY, CDR2 SMNVEV (reference sequence). CDR3 amino acids: CASWDRLNQPQHF.

CDR3 loop: CSARELAASYNEQFF. V gene TRBV20-1 combines with J gene TRBJ2-1; with no DNA, the TCRdb D assignment of TRBD2 cannot be verified. Germline assignment: CDR1 DFQATT and CDR2 SNEGSKA (reference sequence). This CDR3 has 15 amino acids.

This chain joins TRBV6-1 and TRBJ1-1. The CDR3 runs 13 residues. CDR1 is MNHNS and CDR2 is SASEGT in the germline V gene. This CDR3 is CASSGVTNTEAFF.

CDR3 region: CASSHERNTQYF. This chain connects TRBV4-3 to TRBJ2-3. The CDR3 sequence is 12 residues long. Germline V lookup: CDR1 LGHNA, CDR2 YSLEER.

The CDR3 protein is CASSYSEANTEAFF. The rearrangement uses TRBV6-5 and TRBJ1-1. The CDR3 is 14 amino acids. From germline, CDR1 is MNHEY and CDR2 SVGAGI.

This chain joins TRBV15 and TRBJ2-1. The CDR3 has 16 amino acids. CDR1 is LNHNV and CDR2 is YYDKDF in the germline V gene (reference sequence). CDR3 loop: CATSRDEPSSYNEQFF.

The chain uses TRBV5-1 and TRBJ1-3. Germline V lookup: CDR1 SGHRS, CDR2 YFSETQ. CDR3 length equals 17 residues. The CDR3: CASSPSSRADSGNTIYF.